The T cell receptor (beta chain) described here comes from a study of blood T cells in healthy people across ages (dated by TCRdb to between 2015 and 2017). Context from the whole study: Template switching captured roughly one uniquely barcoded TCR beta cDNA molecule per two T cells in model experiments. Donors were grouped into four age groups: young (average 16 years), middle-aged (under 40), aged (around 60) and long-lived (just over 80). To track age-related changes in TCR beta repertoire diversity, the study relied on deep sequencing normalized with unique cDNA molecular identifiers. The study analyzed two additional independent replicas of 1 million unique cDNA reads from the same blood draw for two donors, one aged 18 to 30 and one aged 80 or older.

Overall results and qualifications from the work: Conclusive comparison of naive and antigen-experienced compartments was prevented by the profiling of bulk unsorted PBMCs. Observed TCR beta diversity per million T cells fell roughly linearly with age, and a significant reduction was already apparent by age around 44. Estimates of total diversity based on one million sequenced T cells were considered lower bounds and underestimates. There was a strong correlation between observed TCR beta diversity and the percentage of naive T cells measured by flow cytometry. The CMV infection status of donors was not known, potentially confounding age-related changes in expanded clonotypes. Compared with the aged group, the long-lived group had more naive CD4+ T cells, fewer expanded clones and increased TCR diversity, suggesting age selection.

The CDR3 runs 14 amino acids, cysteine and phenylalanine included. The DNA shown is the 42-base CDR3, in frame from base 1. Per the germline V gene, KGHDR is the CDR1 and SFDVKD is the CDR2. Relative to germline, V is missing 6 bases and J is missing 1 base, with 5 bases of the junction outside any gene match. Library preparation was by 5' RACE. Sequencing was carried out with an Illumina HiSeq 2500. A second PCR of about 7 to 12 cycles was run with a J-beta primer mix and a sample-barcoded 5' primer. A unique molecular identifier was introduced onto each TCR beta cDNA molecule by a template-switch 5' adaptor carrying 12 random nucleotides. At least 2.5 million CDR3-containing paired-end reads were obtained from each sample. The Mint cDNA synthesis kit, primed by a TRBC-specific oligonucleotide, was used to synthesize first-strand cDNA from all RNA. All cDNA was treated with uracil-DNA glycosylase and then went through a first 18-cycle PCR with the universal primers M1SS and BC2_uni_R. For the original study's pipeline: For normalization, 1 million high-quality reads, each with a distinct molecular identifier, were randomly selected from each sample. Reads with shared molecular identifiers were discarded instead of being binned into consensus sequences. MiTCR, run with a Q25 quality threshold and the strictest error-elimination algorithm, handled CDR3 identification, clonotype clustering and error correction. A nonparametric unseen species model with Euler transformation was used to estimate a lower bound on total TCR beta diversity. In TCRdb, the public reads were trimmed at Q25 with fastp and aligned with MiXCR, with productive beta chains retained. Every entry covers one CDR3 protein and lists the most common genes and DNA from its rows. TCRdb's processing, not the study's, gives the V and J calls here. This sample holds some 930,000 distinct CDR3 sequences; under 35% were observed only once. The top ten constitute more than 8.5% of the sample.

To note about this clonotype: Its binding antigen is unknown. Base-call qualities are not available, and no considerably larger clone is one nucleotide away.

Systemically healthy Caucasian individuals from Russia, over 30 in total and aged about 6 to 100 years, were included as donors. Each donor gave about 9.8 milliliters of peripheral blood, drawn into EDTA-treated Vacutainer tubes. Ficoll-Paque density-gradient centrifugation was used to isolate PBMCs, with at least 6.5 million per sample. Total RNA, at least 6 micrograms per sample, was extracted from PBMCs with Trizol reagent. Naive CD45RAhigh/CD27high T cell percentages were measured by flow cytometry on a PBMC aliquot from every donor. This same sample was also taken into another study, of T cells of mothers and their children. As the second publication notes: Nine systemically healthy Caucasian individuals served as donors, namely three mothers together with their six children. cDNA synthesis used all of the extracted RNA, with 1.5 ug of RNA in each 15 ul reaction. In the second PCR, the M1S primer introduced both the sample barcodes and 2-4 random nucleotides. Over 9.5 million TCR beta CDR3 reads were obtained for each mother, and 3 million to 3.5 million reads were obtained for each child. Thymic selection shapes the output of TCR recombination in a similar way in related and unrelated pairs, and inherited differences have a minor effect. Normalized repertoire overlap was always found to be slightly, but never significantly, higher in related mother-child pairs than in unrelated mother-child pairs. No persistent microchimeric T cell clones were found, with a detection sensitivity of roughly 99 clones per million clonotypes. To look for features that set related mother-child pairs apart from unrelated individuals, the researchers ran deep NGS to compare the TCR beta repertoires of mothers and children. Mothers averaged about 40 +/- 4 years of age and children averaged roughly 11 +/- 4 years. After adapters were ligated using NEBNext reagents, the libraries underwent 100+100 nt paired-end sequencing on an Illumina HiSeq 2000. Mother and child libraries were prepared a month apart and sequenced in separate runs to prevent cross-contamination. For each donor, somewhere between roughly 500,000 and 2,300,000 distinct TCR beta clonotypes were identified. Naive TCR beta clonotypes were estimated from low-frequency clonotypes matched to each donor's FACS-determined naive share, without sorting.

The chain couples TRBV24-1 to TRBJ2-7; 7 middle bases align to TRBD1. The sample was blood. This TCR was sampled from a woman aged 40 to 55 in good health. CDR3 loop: CATSLGTASYEQYF. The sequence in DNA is TGTGCCACCAGTTTGGGGACAGCATCCTACGAGCAGTACTTC.